A single sample gave rise to the 25 T cell receptor beta chains below, sequenced in a study of blood T cell repertoires in COVID-19. Profiling relied on immunoSEQ multiplex PCR, and the TCRdb table lists in-frame clones only, not all of them. The table shows a few hundred thousand clones, with about 84% occurring only once. The sequenced material came from PBMCs or T cells enriched from blood (not recorded which). The receptors originated from a woman in her thirties or forties with acute COVID-19.

The gene calls are TRBV5-1 and TRBJ2-7, with 8 bases matching TRBD1. The V gene end was trimmed by 4 bases and the J gene end by 5 bases; junction bases not matched to a gene: 8. The CDR3 is 14 residues long. The germline gives CDR1 SGHRS, CDR2 YFSETQ. Here the CDR3 reads CASSIGQGEDEQYF. The DNA of the CDR3 is TGCGCCAGCAGCATTGGACAGGGAGAGGACGAGCAGTACTTC.

The chain recombines TRBV11-2 with TRBJ1-2, with D uncertain. The germline CDR1 and CDR2 sequences are SGHAT and FQNNGV. V was cut by 2 bases and J by 4 bases, with 20 bases left in between. The CDR3 runs to 17 residues. The CDR3 spells CASSLSVGDPTPYGYTF. In DNA, the CDR3 is TGTGCCAGCAGCTTATCAGTGGGAGACCCTACCCCCTATGGCTACACCTTC.

The gene calls are TRBV18 and TRBJ2-7; TRBD2 might be the D (5 bases). Germline V gene data show CDR1 as KGHSH and CDR2 as LQKENI. This CDR3 has 15 residues. Trimming took 3 bases from V and 0 from J, leaving 12 bases between them. The CDR3 here is CASSPAAVSSYEQYF. The CDR3 nucleotides read TGTGCCAGCTCACCGGCAGCGGTTTCCTCCTACGAGCAGTACTTC.

This clone appeared once. The J gene is TRBJ2-1, the V gene TRBV28, with a possible D match to TRBD2 (6 bases). Trimming removed 8 bases from V and 4 bases from J, with 18 bases in between. The CDR3 has 15 amino acids. Per germline, CDR1 MDHEN and CDR2 SYDVKM. CDR3 residues: CASDHRASAYNEQFF. For the CDR3, the DNA is TGTGCCAGCGATCATCGGGCTAGCGCATACAATGAGCAGTTCTTC.

The chain combines TRBV19 with TRBJ1-2, with 7 bases identical to TRBD1. This CDR3 contains 15 residues. The germline V gene has CDR1 LNHDA and CDR2 SQIVND (reference sequence). V lost 4 bases, J lost 4 bases, and 9 bases stayed unmatched. CDR3 DNA sequence: TGTGCCAGTAGTACCGAGACAGGGAGGAGCTATGGCTACACCTTC. It specifies CASSTETGRSYGYTF. The entire variable domain, with the rest obtained from reference TRBV19 and TRBJ1-2, is as follows: DGGITQSPKYLFRKEGQNVTLSCEQNLNHDAMYWYRQDPGQGLRLIYYSQIVNDFQKGDIAEGYSVSREKKESFPLTVTSAQKNPTAFYLCASSTETGRSYGYTFGSGTRLTVV.

This chain joins TRBV6-5 and TRBJ2-7; 8 positions agree with TRBD2. J lost 3 bases, V lost 3 bases, and 7 bases had no gene match. The CDR3 spans 15 residues. Germline lookup yields CDR1 MNHEY and CDR2 SVGAGI. The CDR3 nucleotides are TGTGCCAGCAGTTATATTTCAAGCGGGAGCTACGAGCAGTACTTC. Translated, it gives CASSYISSGSYEQYF.

The rearrangement uses TRBV19 and TRBJ2-1; maybe TRBD2 (5 bases). CDR1 and CDR2 (germline): LNHDA, SQIVND (reference sequence). V was pared by 6 bases and J by 0 bases, with 15 bases between. This CDR3 spans 16 amino acids. This CDR3 reads CASRSARGTSYNEQFF. CDR3 bases: TGTGCCAGTAGATCGGCTCGGGGAACCTCCTACAATGAGCAGTTCTTC.

In the case of this clone: The same CDR3 can be traced to other DNA sequences in this sample. J is TRBJ1-5 and V is TRBV28, with 7 bases matching TRBD1. The junction had 2 bases not matched to a gene; V was cut back by 6 bases and J by 0 bases. This CDR3 is built from 14 residues. Germline-derived CDR1 and CDR2 are MDHEN and SYDVKM. CDR3: CASSRDSSNQPQHF. The CDR3 DNA reads as TGTGCCAGCAGCCGGGACAGTAGCAATCAGCCCCAGCATTTT.

The V call is TRBV27, the J call TRBJ1-6; TRBD1 might be the D (5 bases). Germline V gives CDR1 MNHEY, CDR2 SMNVEV (reference sequence). This CDR3 contains 16 residues. V was cut by 0 bases and J by 2 bases, with 8 bases left in between. The CDR3 DNA is TGTGCCAGCAGTTTATCTGCCAGGGCCTATAATTCACCCCTCCACTTT. This translates into CASSLSARAYNSPLHF.

The CDR3 sequence is CASSLTAVAGYYNEQFF. CDR3 coding DNA: TGTGCCAGCAGCTTAACTGCGGTAGCGGGATACTACAATGAGCAGTTCTTC. The chain combines TRBV7-3 with TRBJ2-1; 8 positions match TRBD2. V trimming: 0 bases; J trimming: 3 bases; junction bases outside the gene matches: 7. CDR3 length: 17 amino acids. Germline-derived CDR1 and CDR2 are SGHTA and FQGTGA.

This clone was seen only a few times. This sequence joins TRBV7-8 and TRBJ1-5, with D possibly TRBD1 on 5 matching bases. Germline V gives CDR1 SGHVS, CDR2 FQNEAQ. The CDR3 spans 12 residues. Trimming stripped 3 bases from V and 9 bases from J, with 9 bases between. The CDR3 DNA reads as TGTGCCAGCAGCTTGGGGCTTGGGCCCCAGCATTTT. Amino acids: CASSLGLGPQHF. Filled out from reference TRBV7-8 and TRBJ1-5, the complete variable domain reads GAGVSQSPRYKVAKRGQDVALRCDPISGHVSLFWYQQALGQGPEFLTYFQNEAQLDKSGLPSDRFFAERPEGSVSTLKIQRTQQEDSAVYLCASSLGLGPQHFGDGTRLSIL.

V and J are TRBV28 and TRBJ2-1, with 12 bases lining up with TRBD1. This CDR3 is 18 amino acids long. The junction had 12 bases not matched to a gene; V was cut back by 6 bases and J by 3 bases. The germline CDR1 and CDR2 sequences are MDHEN and SYDVKM. The CDR3 nucleotides are TGTGCCAGCAGCCACGGGACAGGGGGCGTATGGGGCTACAATGAGCAGTTCTTC. Translated: CASSHGTGGVWGYNEQFF.

This clone was seen a handful of times. The CDR3 DNA is TGTGCCAGCAGCTGGGTTGGACAGCGAACAACAACTAATGAAAAACTGTTTTTT. It yields the protein CASSWVGQRTTTNEKLFF. The chain links TRBV5-5 to TRBJ1-4, with a tentative D call TRBD1 (6 bases). The germline V gene encodes CDR1 SGHKS and CDR2 YYEKEE (reference sequence). V lost 3 bases to trimming and J lost 0 bases, with 18 bases between them. CDR3 size: 18 residues.

This clone has a single count. The chain has TRBV7-2 and TRBJ2-1; 12 bases are a match to TRBD2. Germline V gene lookup returns CDR1 SGHTA and CDR2 FQGNSA. This CDR3 contains 15 residues. V lost 5 bases to trimming and J lost 6 bases; unmatched junction nucleotides: 5. CDR3 region: CASSASGGAFNEQFF. CDR3 sequence (DNA): TGTGCCAGCAGCGCTAGCGGGGGGGCCTTCAATGAGCAGTTCTTC.

For the CDR3, the DNA is TGTGCCAGCAGTCCTGGGACTAGCGCCTACGAGCAGTACTTC. Encoded protein: CASSPGTSAYEQYF. The chain couples TRBV28 to TRBJ2-7, with 10 bases matching TRBD2. The germline gives CDR1 MDHEN, CDR2 SYDVKM. The CDR3 has 14 residues. After removal of 5 bases from V and 2 bases from J, the junction contained 3 bases not matched to a gene.

The chain's CDR3 is CASSLQTSGGTDTQYF. The CDR3 nucleotides are TGCGCCAGCAGCTTGCAAACTAGCGGGGGCACAGATACGCAGTATTTT. V and J are TRBV5-1 and TRBJ2-3; 10 bases agree with TRBD2. The germline V gene has CDR1 SGHRS and CDR2 YFSETQ. V shed 1 base, J shed 1 base, and the junction held 3 bases outside the gene matches. CDR3 length: 16 residues.

The chain couples TRBV3-1 (or the pseudogene TRBV3-2) to TRBJ1-6, with D uncertain. Looked up from germline, CDR1 is LGHDT and CDR2 is YNNKEL (reference sequence). This CDR3 has 14 amino acids. Between the trimmed V and J ends, which lost 1 base and 11 bases, there was a span of 12 bases. The CDR3 nucleotides read TGTGCCAGCAGCCAAGTCGTGGAGGGCCCACCCCTCCACTTT. Its translation is CASSQVVEGPPLHF.

The chain joins TRBV5-1 to TRBJ2-7; 8 positions agree with TRBD1. J was trimmed by 4 bases and V by 4 bases; bases with no gene match: 7. The germline V gene encodes CDR1 SGHRS and CDR2 YFSETQ. The CDR3 spans 14 residues. The CDR3: CASSPLTGGYEQYF. The CDR3 region has the DNA TGCGCCAGCAGCCCTTTAACAGGGGGGTACGAGCAGTACTTC. The complete variable domain, with remaining parts taken from reference TRBV5-1 and TRBJ2-7, reads KAGVTQTPRYLIKTRGQQVTLSCSPISGHRSVSWYQQTPGQGLQFLFEYFSETQRNKGNFPGRFSGRQFSNSRSEMNVSTLELGDSALYLCASSPLTGGYEQYFGPGTRLTVT.

V is TRBV4-3 and J is TRBJ2-7; tentative D call: TRBD2 (6 bases). This CDR3 region has 14 residues. The germline gives CDR1 LGHNA, CDR2 YSLEER. Trimming pared 0 bases from V and 3 bases from J, leaving 9 bases between. The CDR3 is CASSQDRGVYEQYF. CDR3 bases: TGCGCCAGCAGCCAAGATCGCGGGGTCTACGAGCAGTACTTC.

This clone was seen a single time. The V gene is TRBV2, the J gene TRBJ1-3; 8 bases are a match to TRBD1. The CDR3 has 14 residues. Germline CDR1 and CDR2: SNHLY and FYNNEI. The trim removed 6 bases at V and 3 bases at J, leaving 4 bases unmatched. CDR3 residues: CASRDDRGGNTIYF. The CDR3 nucleotides are TGTGCCAGCAGGGATGACAGGGGTGGAAACACCATATATTTT.

The chain is built from TRBV7-3 and TRBJ2-3, with TRBD2 as a possible D gene (5 bases). V lost 2 bases and J 6 bases, leaving 12 bases between the germline ends. Germline V gene data show CDR1 as SGHTA and CDR2 as FQGTGA. The CDR3 runs 14 residues. CDR3 DNA: TGTGCCAGCAGCTTAGGACTGCGTGGGGATACGCAGTATTTT. Protein: CASSLGLRGDTQYF.

The CDR3 sequence: CASSLDTYQETQYF. The CDR3 nucleotides are TGTGCCAGCAGTTTGGACACCTACCAAGAGACCCAGTACTTC. This chain uses TRBV28 with TRBJ2-5; tentatively, D is TRBD1 (5 bases). V lost 3 bases to trimming and J lost 0 bases, with 8 bases between them. Germline V gene sequence: CDR1 MDHEN, CDR2 SYDVKM. CDR3 length: 14 amino acids.

This chain links TRBV6-5 with TRBJ1-3; D is possibly TRBD1 (5 bases). The germline V and J ends were trimmed by 6 bases and 1 base, with 13 bases remaining between them. The CDR3 contains 15 residues. CDR1 is MNHEY, CDR2 SVGAGI, per germline. CDR3 bases: TGTGCCAGCAGCGGGACTGCTCGTTCTGGAAACACCATATATTTT. Translation gives CASSGTARSGNTIYF.

The rearrangement uses TRBV7-6 and TRBJ1-1; D remains unclear. Between the trimmed V and J ends, which lost 5 bases and 0 bases, there was a span of 13 bases. This CDR3 has 15 amino acids. From germline, CDR1 is SGHVS and CDR2 FNYEAQ. The CDR3 is CASSPQQTMNTEAFF. CDR3 in DNA: TGTGCCAGCAGCCCCCAACAGACAATGAACACTGAAGCTTTCTTT.

This clone was detected only a few times. The V and J genes are TRBV9 and TRBJ2-3; 9 bases line up with TRBD2. The germline V gene has CDR1 SGDLS and CDR2 YYNGEE. The CDR3 has 15 residues. The V segment lost 4 bases and the J segment 4 bases; nucleotides outside the gene matches: 7. DNA of the CDR3: TGTGCCAGCAGCCCCCGAGCGGGAGGTCCAGATACGCAGTATTTT. This gives the protein CASSPRAGGPDTQYF.